This paragraph covers one T cell receptor (beta chain) sequence. The table came from immunoSEQ multiplex PCR; TCRdb's copy has only in-frame clones and leaves some out. Of tens of thousands of clones listed, over 75% were seen once; the top ten hold roughly 5.5%. The V end was cut by 4 bases, the J end by 2 bases, with 12 bases between. In germline, CDR1 is SQVTM, CDR2 ANQGSEA. This CDR3 has 13 amino acids. This sample is part of a study of blood T cell repertoires in COVID-19. About the study: Acute and convalescent COVID-19 specimens originated in the United States, Italy and Spain. Sources were T cells, B-cell-depleted T cells, or PBMCs; the material itself was cDNA or gDNA.

The chain recombines TRBV29-1 with TRBJ2-7; weak D call: TRBD2 (6 bases). This clonotype originated in a human donor in a cohort sampled during active COVID-19. Sequencing input: peripheral blood. CDR3: CSVVPGATYEQYF. CDR3 in DNA: TGCAGCGTTGTCCCGGGAGCCACCTACGAGCAGTACTTC.